This T cell receptor beta chain was sequenced during a study of control samples from healthy donors and cancer patients. The V and J ends lost 2 bases and 0 bases respectively, with 14 bases between them. This CDR3 region has 17 residues. CDR1 and CDR2 (germline): MDHEN, SYDVKM. TCRdb keeps only in-frame clones here, not all; method: immunoSEQ multiplex PCR. The sample holds 250,000 to 300,000 clones, roughly 82% seen once. The V and J genes are TRBV28 and TRBJ1-3; unclear D gene. Material for sequencing was PBMCs. This receptor was identified in an older woman with lung cancer. The CDR3 DNA reads TGTGCCAGCAGTTTAGCCAACGGACCGAGCTCTGGAAACACCATATATTTT. Its protein product is CASSLANGPSSGNTIYF.